This entry lists 32 T cell receptor beta chains sequenced from one sample in a study of Graves' ophthalmopathy and Graves' hyperthyroidism (dated by TCRdb to between 2017 and 2018). The sample was run on an Illumina HiSeq 2000. TCR beta CDR3 regions were amplified from RNA transcripts for repertoire sequencing. A first-round RT-PCR used HTBI primers with the Qiagen OneStep RT-PCR kit, followed by a second-round multiplex PCR, size selection and purification. TCRdb trimmed the raw reads at Q25, called clones with MiXCR and kept productive beta chains. Each CDR3 protein appears once, grouped with its most common genes and DNA. In all, the sample holds around 400,000 distinct CDR3 sequences, and about 17% of those were seen once. Around 1.5% of the sample is in the top ten clones. The sequenced material came from peripheral blood. The receptors originated from a woman aged 18-29 years with Graves' ophthalmopathy. Donor details come from another sample of the same person, matched by shared clones.

This clonotype has a count of ten or more. The chain uses TRBV24-1 and TRBJ1-2; the match to TRBD1 covers 9 bases. Germline V lookup: CDR1 KGHDR, CDR2 SFDVKD. This CDR3 region has 17 residues. The V segment lost 3 bases and the J segment 0 bases; nucleotides outside the gene matches: 7. CDR3 DNA sequence: TGTGCCACCAGTGATAAGGGACAGGGAGACTCTAACTATGGCTACACCTTC. Its protein product is CATSDKGQGDSNYGYTF.

This clonotype was recorded many times. V usage is TRBV12-3 or TRBV12-4 and J usage is TRBJ1-5; perhaps TRBD1 as D (5 bases). Trimming pared 6 bases from V and 4 bases from J, leaving 16 bases between. The CDR3 is 15 residues long. The CDR3 nucleotides read TGTGCCAGCAGCCTTACCGGGGGGACTAATCAGCCCCAGCATTTT. It translates to CASSLTGGTNQPQHF.

This clonotype came up many times. This chain joins TRBV5-1 and TRBJ2-2; 12 nucleotides match TRBD1. The CDR3 runs to 15 residues. Unmatched junction bases numbered 1, after V lost 4 bases and J lost 3 bases. Germline CDR1 SGHRS, CDR2 YFSETQ. The CDR3 region has the DNA TGCGCCAGCAGCGGGACAGGGGGCTACACCGGGGAGCTGTTTTTT. Protein: CASSGTGGYTGELFF.

This clonotype was recorded at least ten times. V usage is TRBV18 and J usage is TRBJ1-3, with D unclear. Trimming removed 0 bases from V and 3 bases from J, with 3 bases in between. This CDR3 contains 13 residues. Germline V gene data show CDR1 as KGHSH and CDR2 as LQKENI. CDR3 sequence: CASSPPGGNTIYF. CDR3 sequence (DNA): TGTGCCAGCTCACCACCGGGTGGAAACACCATATATTTT.

Ten or more counts support this clonotype. The chain joins TRBV11-3 to TRBJ2-7; 7 bases agree with TRBD2. From germline, CDR1 is SGHNT and CDR2 YENEEA. The CDR3 length is 16 residues. Trimming cost V 3 bases and J 1 base; bases outside gene matches: 9. CDR3 protein: CASSFATGLRSYEQYF. The CDR3, as DNA: TGTGCCAGCAGCTTTGCTACGGGACTAAGATCCTACGAGCAGTACTTC.

This clonotype has ten or more counts. The gene calls are TRBV6-2 or TRBV6-3 and TRBJ1-3, with D unclear. This CDR3 comprises 15 residues. Germline V gene sequence: CDR1 MNHEY, CDR2 SVGEGT. With 2 bases removed from V and 2 bases from J, the gap between germline ends came to 10 bases. CDR3 bases: TGTGCCAGCAGTTACGGAAAGGAGGCTGGAAACACCATATATTTT. This gives the protein CASSYGKEAGNTIYF.

This clonotype appeared many times. CDR3 in DNA: TGCGCCAGCAGCCAATCCTTGGGCCTACTGAGAAACACCATATATTTT. It codes for CASSQSLGLLRNTIYF. The gene calls are TRBV4-1 and TRBJ1-3; D is unresolved. This CDR3 contains 16 residues. V lost 2 bases and J 5 bases, leaving 16 bases between the germline ends. The V gene's germline CDR1 is MGHRA and CDR2 YSYEKL.

The V and J genes are TRBV12-3 or TRBV12-4 and TRBJ2-7, with unresolved D. This CDR3 region has 13 residues. Trimming left V 3 bases short and J 0 bases short, with 6 bases between. The DNA for the CDR3 is TGTGCCAGCAGTTTGGTACTCTCCTACGAGCAGTACTTC. Residues: CASSLVLSYEQYF.

This clonotype was recorded many times. The chain joins TRBV28 to TRBJ2-4; D call uncertain. Deletions cut 3 bases from V and 2 bases from J, with 14 bases between. CDR1 is MDHEN, CDR2 SYDVKM, per germline. This CDR3 contains 16 residues. The CDR3 region has the DNA TGTGCCAGCAGTTTGGGCCAGTTCTACTCCAAAAACATTCAGTACTTC. This gives the protein CASSLGQFYSKNIQYF.

This clonotype has a count of ten or more. The chain recombines TRBV30 with TRBJ2-2; TRBD1 might be the D (6 bases). The CDR3 totals 14 residues. The germline V gene encodes CDR1 GTSNPN and CDR2 SVGIG (reference sequence). Trimming shortened V by 3 bases and J by 0 bases, and 8 bases separated the two germline ends. The CDR3 loop reads CAWSQGSNTGELFF. Written as DNA, the CDR3 is TGTGCCTGGAGCCAGGGGTCGAACACCGGGGAGCTGTTTTTT.

A single count supports this clonotype. The chain couples TRBV7-2 to TRBJ2-5, with unresolved D. The CDR3 has 14 amino acids. Germline V gene lookup returns CDR1 SGHTA and CDR2 FQGNSA. V was shortened by 8 bases and J by 5 bases, with 18 bases between the two germline ends. CDR3 nucleotide sequence: TGTGCCAGCTCCAAACGGTTAACTTGGGAGACCCAGTACTTC. Translated, it gives CASSKRLTWETQYF.

This clonotype was counted ten times or more. The rearrangement links TRBV11-2 to TRBJ2-5; possibly TRBD1 for D (6 bases). The CDR3 is 16 amino acids. Looked up from germline, CDR1 is SGHAT and CDR2 is FQNNGV. V was pared by 0 bases and J by 5 bases, with 16 bases between. CDR3 DNA: TGTGCCAGCAGCTTAGATCTGGGGGCGATAGTGGAGACCCAGTACTTC. Its protein product is CASSLDLGAIVETQYF. The whole variable domain, filled in from reference TRBV11-2 and TRBJ2-5, reads EAGVAQSPRYKIIEKRQSVAFWCNPISGHATLYWYQQILGQGPKLLIQFQNNGVVDDSQLPKDRFSAERLKGVDSTLKIQPAKLEDSAVYLCASSLDLGAIVETQYFGPGTRLLVL.

V is TRBV6-1 and J is TRBJ2-7, with 9 bases matching TRBD2. CDR3 length equals 14 residues. Germline V CDR1 and CDR2: MNHNS, SASEGT. The junction had 8 bases not matched to a gene; V was cut back by 5 bases and J by 6 bases. The DNA for the CDR3 is TGTGCCAGCAGTCGAATAGCGGGAGCCCTCGAGCAGTACTTC. It translates to CASSRIAGALEQYF.

In its sample, this clonotype was seen a few times. The chain couples TRBV12-3 or TRBV12-4 to TRBJ1-6; no reliable D call. CDR3 length equals 14 residues. V lost 6 bases and J lost 6, with 12 bases in between. CDR3 nucleotide sequence: TGTGCCAGCAGGCCCAACTTGGGTAATTCACCCCTCCACTTT. Translation gives CASRPNLGNSPLHF.

This clonotype was seen ten or more times. The rearrangement links TRBV10-3 to TRBJ1-5, with TRBD1 as a possible D gene (5 bases). CDR3 length: 14 amino acids. Trimming shortened V by 7 bases and J by 3 bases, and 13 bases separated the two germline ends. Germline-derived CDR1 and CDR2 are ENHRY and SYGVKD. CDR3 sequence reads: CAIKDSGYNQPQHF. In DNA, the CDR3 is TGTGCCATCAAGGATTCAGGGTACAATCAGCCCCAGCATTTT.

This clonotype was recorded many times. Given a much more abundant clone one base away, this may be a read error. The gene calls are TRBV11-3 and TRBJ2-5; D is ambiguous. The CDR3 totals 12 residues. CDR1 is SGHNT and CDR2 is YENEEA in the germline V gene. Trimming stripped 8 bases from V and 3 bases from J, with 10 bases between. The CDR3 protein is CASSRHKETQYF. As DNA, the CDR3 is TGTGCCAGCTCGAGACACAAAGAGACCCAGTACTTC.

The sample holds many counts of this clonotype. The chain uses TRBV12-3 or TRBV12-4 and TRBJ1-1; D not resolved. Trimming left V 8 bases short and J 1 base short, with 11 bases between. This CDR3 has 13 amino acids. The CDR3 DNA sequence: TGTGCCAGCTGTCAACTCAGGAACACTGAAGCTTTCTTT. Translation: CASCQLRNTEAFF.

This clonotype has at least ten counts. The chain couples TRBV5-1 to TRBJ2-7, with 7 nucleotides matching TRBD2. CDR1 is SGHRS, CDR2 YFSETQ, per germline. The length of the CDR3 is 17 residues. Unmatched junction bases numbered 18, after V lost 4 bases and J lost 5 bases. CDR3 coding DNA: TGCGCCAGCAGCCCTGAGGCTCTGCAAGCGGGGAAGGACGAGCAGTACTTC. It specifies CASSPEALQAGKDEQYF.

This clonotype was seen repeatedly, ten times or more. This chain uses TRBV7-9 with TRBJ2-5, with D hard to call. The CDR3 contains 13 residues. V lost 1 base and J 5 bases, leaving 8 bases between the germline ends. Germline assignment: CDR1 SEHNR and CDR2 FQNEAQ (reference sequence). CDR3 DNA: TGTGCCAGCAGCTTAGGCGCCTTCGAGACCCAGTACTTC. Protein: CASSLGAFETQYF.

This clonotype came up many times. The V call is TRBV20-1, the J call TRBJ2-2; the match to TRBD2 covers 10 bases. Germline V CDR1 and CDR2: DFQATT, SNEGSKA (reference sequence). The CDR3 sequence is 14 residues long. The trim removed 4 bases at V and 6 bases at J, leaving 5 bases unmatched. As DNA, the CDR3 is TGCAGTGCTAAGAGCGGGAGGGAAGCCGGGGAGCTGTTTTTT. Translating gives CSAKSGREAGELFF.

This clonotype was counted many times. V gene TRBV11-2 combines with J gene TRBJ2-5; maybe TRBD1 (6 bases). Trimming removed 5 bases from V and 2 bases from J, with 15 bases in between. The germline CDR1 and CDR2 sequences are SGHAT and FQNNGV. This CDR3 has 15 amino acids. The CDR3 DNA reads as TGTGCCAGCAGCCGCTTGGGGACACAGCAAGAGACCCAGTACTTC. It translates to CASSRLGTQQETQYF.

This clonotype appeared many times. This chain links TRBV7-3 with TRBJ1-6; D is perhaps TRBD1 (6 bases). CDR1 SGHTA and CDR2 FQGTGA come from the germline V gene. This CDR3 is 16 amino acids long. Between the trimmed V and J ends, which lost 0 bases and 7 bases, there was a span of 13 bases. CDR3 residues: CASSLTGGAWNSPLHF. Written as DNA, the CDR3 is TGTGCCAGCAGCTTAACCGGGGGCGCGTGGAATTCACCCCTCCACTTT. The entire variable domain, with the rest obtained from reference TRBV7-3 and TRBJ1-6, is as follows: GAGVSQTPSNKVTEKGKYVELRCDPISGHTALYWYRQSLGQGPEFLIYFQGTGAADDSGLPNDRFFAVRPEGSVSTLKIQRTERGDSAVYLCASSLTGGAWNSPLHFGNGTRLTVT.

Ten or more counts support this clonotype. This chain connects TRBV6-5 to TRBJ1-2; D unresolved. This CDR3 comprises 15 residues. Germline V gene lookup returns CDR1 MNHEY and CDR2 SVGAGI. V lost 0 bases to trimming and J lost 4 bases, with 12 bases between them. CDR3 in amino acids: CASSYSKQESYGYTF. For the CDR3, the DNA is TGTGCCAGCAGTTACTCGAAGCAGGAGTCCTATGGCTACACCTTC.

In this sample, this clonotype turned up many times. This chain uses TRBV5-1 with TRBJ2-3; either TRBD1 or TRBD2 may fit D (5 bases each). V was trimmed by 5 bases and J by 2 bases, leaving 15 bases between them. The CDR3 loop spans 15 amino acids. Germline CDR1 and CDR2: SGHRS and YFSETQ. The CDR3 reads CASRRPGSPTDTQYF. The CDR3 DNA follows: TGCGCCAGCAGGCGGCCAGGGAGTCCCACAGATACGCAGTATTTT.

Notes on this clonotype: The missing conserved phenylalanine or tryptophan at the end of this CDR3 makes a read error likely. The chain is built from TRBV29-1 and TRBJ2-7, with D perhaps TRBD1 or TRBD2 (5 bases each). The germline CDR1 and CDR2 sequences are SQVTM and ANQGSEA. The CDR3 length is 12 residues. The CDR3 loop reads CSVFGASYEQYL. CDR3 DNA: TGTAGCGTTTTTGGGGCTTCCTACGAGCAGTACCTC.

This clonotype was recorded many times. This chain uses TRBV12-3 or TRBV12-4 with TRBJ1-5; no definite D call. V lost 6 bases, J lost 3 bases, and 9 bases lay in between. The CDR3 loop spans 13 amino acids. The CDR3 loop is CASSLEVNQPQHF. The CDR3 coding sequence is TGTGCCAGCAGCTTGGAGGTCAATCAGCCCCAGCATTTT.

This clonotype was detected a few times. The V call is TRBV11-2, the J call TRBJ1-2, with TRBD1 matching over 8 bases. Unmatched junction bases numbered 10, after V lost 5 bases and J lost 2 bases. CDR1 SGHAT and CDR2 FQNNGV come from the germline V gene. This CDR3 spans 16 amino acids. The CDR3 nucleotides read TGTGCCAGCAGCGCCCCGACAGGGGTCCCCAACTATGGCTACACCTTC. Its translation: CASSAPTGVPNYGYTF.

The CDR3 coding sequence is TGTGCCGGGCGACAGGGGGCTGATCAGCCCCAGCATTTT. This gives the protein CAGRQGADQPQHF. The genes are TRBV6-1 and TRBJ1-5; 10 bases are a match to TRBD1. The germline CDR1 and CDR2 sequences are MNHNS and SASEGT. CDR3 length: 13 amino acids. Trimming removed 11 bases from V and 5 bases from J; junction bases left unmatched: 6.

Many counts were recorded for this clonotype. The chain uses TRBV7-2 and TRBJ2-7; D is uncertain. This CDR3 is built from 11 residues. The V gene lost 5 bases and the J gene lost 3 bases, with 5 bases spanning the gap. Germline assignment: CDR1 SGHTA and CDR2 FQGNSA. The DNA for the CDR3 is TGTGCCAGCAGCCCTGACTACGAGCAGTACTTC. It is translated as CASSPDYEQYF.

The table lists this clonotype with a few counts. The chain links TRBV7-2 to TRBJ2-5; D gene uncertain. This CDR3 is 14 amino acids long. Germline V gene sequence: CDR1 SGHTA, CDR2 FQGNSA. V lost 1 base and J 5 bases, leaving 11 bases between the germline ends. Here the CDR3 reads CASSLGVGLETQYF. Here the CDR3 DNA reads TGTGCCAGCAGCTTAGGTGTAGGATTGGAGACCCAGTACTTC.

This clonotype was seen at least ten times. CDR3 in amino acids: CASRPNPGGYTF. CDR3 DNA: TGTGCCAGCAGGCCAAATCCGGGGGGCTACACCTTC. The V gene is TRBV12-3 or TRBV12-4, the J gene TRBJ1-2; no definite D call. The CDR3 covers 12 residues. The V end lost 6 bases, the J end lost 8 bases, and 13 bases lay between the germline ends.

This clonotype was seen repeatedly, ten times or more. CDR3 residues: CASSMDRTVSYGYTF. CDR3 coding DNA: TGTGCCAGTAGTATGGACCGAACAGTTTCCTATGGCTACACCTTC. The chain has TRBV19 and TRBJ1-2; D is uncertain. CDR3 length equals 15 residues. CDR1 and CDR2 from the germline V gene are LNHDA and SQIVND (reference sequence). V dropped 3 bases and J dropped 4 bases, with 15 bases sitting between them.